The TCR beta chain under discussion was sequenced for a study of cytomegalovirus exposure and HLA in healthy donors. Germline V lookup: CDR1 SGHRS, CDR2 YFSETQ. The CDR3 is 14 amino acids. V lost 7 bases to trimming and J lost 1 base, with 14 bases between them. In the case of this clone: The antigen is not known.

The PCR was carried out with 60 Vbeta primers and 13 Jbeta primers. Sequencing was performed with immunoSEQ multiplex PCR; in TCRdb, only in-frame clones are kept and a portion is missing. The data contain about 98,000 clones, roughly 80% of them seen just once; the ten biggest clones take up 15% to 20%. Study outcomes and limitations: Analyzed later, most CMV-associated TCR beta chains appeared HLA-restricted. Some V segments could not be told apart, so they were left out, TRBV6-2 and TRBV6-3 among them.

The genes are TRBV5-1 and TRBJ2-5, with D tentatively TRBD1 (5 bases). This receptor was obtained from a man between 60 and 75 years old in good health and CMV-seropositive. Sample: PBMCs. The CDR3 DNA reads as TGCGCCAGCCCTTATGGAAGGGGCCAAGAGACCCAGTACTTC. Protein sequence: CASPYGRGQETQYF.